There are many counts of the clone carrying this TCR beta chain. The read is 3 residues too short to cover the CDR3 end, so that end is filled in from the germline J gene. Sequencing used immunoSEQ multiplex PCR; TCRdb keeps in-frame clones, though not all of them. The sample counts 40,000 to 55,000 clones, none seen once; the ten largest own roughly a tenth. The sample comes from a study of T cell clonality in common variable immunodeficiency. Germline CDR1 and CDR2: SEHNR and FQNEAQ (reference sequence). V shed 4 bases, J shed 7 bases, and the junction held 3 bases outside the gene matches. CDR3 size: 12 residues.

J is TRBJ1-1 and V is TRBV7-9; 7 bases match TRBD1. The sequence came from a person aged 18 to 70 in good health. The sequencing sample was made of peripheral blood mononuclear cells. CDR3 amino acids: CASSSNRGEAFF. The sequenced part of the CDR3 DNA is TGTGCCAGCAGCTCGAACAGGGGTGAA.